The 32 T cell receptor beta chains below come from one sample, sequenced in a study of T cells expressing NK-cell markers. TCRdb derives one entry per CDR3 protein from the 5' RACE reads, leaving out DNA. In total, the table holds 140,000 to 150,000 distinct CDR3 sequences. Sequenced material: blood T cells: a sorted CD56 or NKG2C T cell subset, CD4+ or CD8+ T cells, or bulk PBMC T cells (not recorded which). The receptors were gathered from a man aged 18 to 29 in good health.

V is TRBV14 and J is TRBJ2-7; TCRdb's D call of TRBD2 is untestable without DNA. CDR3 length: 14 amino acids. Looked up from germline, CDR1 is SGHDN and CDR2 is FVKESK. The CDR3: CASSPGTFTYEQYF.

The V call is TRBV6-1, the J call TRBJ2-3. The germline gives CDR1 MNHNS, CDR2 SASEGT. The CDR3 is made up of 14 amino acids. CDR3 in amino acids: CASRTLGWTDTQYF.

V gene TRBV20-1 combines with J gene TRBJ2-1. Germline CDR1 reads DFQATT; CDR2 reads SNEGSKA (reference sequence). This CDR3 region has 17 residues. This chain's CDR3 is CSARPLGPRSSYNEQFF.

This sequence joins TRBV6-2 or TRBV6-3 and TRBJ2-1. Germline lookup yields CDR1 MNHEY and CDR2 SVGEGT. CDR3 length: 13 residues. CDR3 in amino acids: CASTELVGNEQFF.

CDR3 loop: CASNPGTKTDTQYF. The V call is TRBV12-3 or TRBV12-4, the J call TRBJ2-3; with no DNA, the TCRdb D assignment of TRBD1 cannot be verified. The CDR3 sequence is 14 residues long.

The V and J genes are TRBV5-1 and TRBJ2-3. The CDR3 sequence is 14 residues long. From germline, CDR1 is SGHRS and CDR2 YFSETQ. The CDR3 loop reads CASRLEQVTDTQYF.

This chain links TRBV30 with TRBJ2-1; TCRdb indicates TRBD2, and absent DNA this call remains unverified. This CDR3 comprises 15 residues. Germline CDR1 and CDR2: GTSNPN and SVGIG (reference sequence). This CDR3 reads CAWSVWPSGSNEQFF.

V usage is TRBV25-1 and J usage is TRBJ2-2; TCRdb returns TRBD2, unconfirmable since there is no DNA. Germline lookup yields CDR1 MGHDK and CDR2 SYGVNS. The CDR3 is 15 residues long. This CDR3 is CASSPLAGGAGELFF.

V gene TRBV29-1 combines with J gene TRBJ2-7; the TRBD2 assignment by TCRdb is unverifiable without DNA. The CDR3 sequence is 12 residues long. CDR1 is SQVTM and CDR2 is ANQGSEA in the germline V gene. CDR3 protein: CSVVPGGYEQYF.

The rearrangement uses TRBV6-5 and TRBJ1-1. Germline lookup yields CDR1 MNHEY and CDR2 SVGAGI. CDR3 length: 11 amino acids. CDR3 in amino acids: CATSWGTEAFF.

V and J are TRBV7-9 and TRBJ1-2. The CDR3 loop spans 12 amino acids. Germline V gene sequence: CDR1 SEHNR, CDR2 FQNEAQ (reference sequence). The CDR3 region is CASSLGSMGYTF.

The V call is TRBV12-3 or TRBV12-4, the J call TRBJ2-1. There are 15 residues in the CDR3. The CDR3 spells CASSLNAGPYNEQFF.

The rearrangement uses TRBV20-1 and TRBJ2-3; the D gene TCRdb calls, TRBD2, cannot be checked with no DNA. Germline CDR1 and CDR2: DFQATT and SNEGSKA (reference sequence). The CDR3 totals 16 residues. This chain's CDR3 is CSARVPERESTDTQYF.

The V gene is TRBV6-5, the J gene TRBJ2-1; TCRdb selects TRBD2, and the lack of DNA leaves this call unchecked. The CDR3 has 17 residues. CDR1 and CDR2 from the germline V gene are MNHEY and SVGAGI. CDR3 in amino acids: CASSSDLELAGYNEQFF.

The chain has TRBV6-1 and TRBJ1-1; TCRdb designates TRBD1, a call that cannot be tested without DNA. The V gene's germline CDR1 is MNHNS and CDR2 SASEGT. The CDR3 covers 13 residues. This chain's CDR3 is CASSEDRGTEAFF.

The gene calls are TRBV7-2 and TRBJ2-2. Germline V CDR1 and CDR2: SGHTA, FQGNSA. This CDR3 comprises 12 residues. The CDR3 is CASSPNSWELFF.

The gene calls are TRBV7-9 and TRBJ2-7; TCRdb's assignment of TRBD2 cannot be checked, as there is no DNA. The CDR3 is made up of 16 amino acids. Germline V gene data show CDR1 as SEHNR and CDR2 as FQNEAQ (reference sequence). CDR3 residues: CASSHHSGKIYYEQYF.

V usage is TRBV6-1 and J usage is TRBJ2-2; the D call from TCRdb, TRBD1, cannot be confirmed without DNA. Germline values: CDR1 MNHNS, CDR2 SASEGT. The CDR3 runs to 15 residues. The CDR3 here is CASSLWGMNTGELFF.

V is TRBV12-3 or TRBV12-4 and J is TRBJ2-1; without DNA, the TCRdb call of TRBD1 cannot be checked. The CDR3 totals 14 residues. CDR3 residues: CASSATGVSNEQFF.

The rearrangement links TRBV4-1 to TRBJ2-1; TCRdb designates TRBD1, a call that cannot be tested without DNA. The germline V gene has CDR1 MGHRA and CDR2 YSYEKL. The CDR3 length is 15 residues. The CDR3 spells CASSQGTGGLNEQFF.

CDR3 amino acids: CASSFAPSGRDSSYEQYF. The gene calls are TRBV5-1 and TRBJ2-7; TCRdb lists TRBD2, though no DNA is available to test this call. The CDR3 extends over 18 amino acids. Looked up from germline, CDR1 is SGHRS and CDR2 is YFSETQ. The variable domain in full, completed from reference TRBV5-1 and TRBJ2-7, reads KAGVTQTPRYLIKTRGQQVTLSCSPISGHRSVSWYQQTPGQGLQFLFEYFSETQRNKGNFPGRFSGRQFSNSRSEMNVSTLELGDSALYLCASSFAPSGRDSSYEQYFGPGTRLTVT.

The V gene is TRBV5-1, the J gene TRBJ2-1; no DNA is available, so the TRBD1 call from TCRdb remains unchecked. CDR1 is SGHRS, CDR2 YFSETQ, per germline. The CDR3 contains 17 residues. The CDR3 sequence is CASQRLPGDIPLNEQFF.

This chain joins TRBV3-1 and TRBJ2-7; without DNA, the TCRdb call of TRBD1 cannot be checked. This CDR3 is 14 amino acids long. Germline CDR1 reads LGHDT; CDR2 reads YNNKEL (reference sequence). The CDR3 loop reads CASSFRTGEAEQYF.

The chain has TRBV5-1 and TRBJ2-3. This CDR3 is 16 amino acids long. Germline values: CDR1 SGHRS, CDR2 YFSETQ. This CDR3 reads CASSLGGSFSRDTQYF.

The chain has TRBV11-2 and TRBJ2-1; the TCRdb D gene call, TRBD2, has no DNA to confirm it. The CDR3 extends over 16 amino acids. The germline gives CDR1 SGHAT, CDR2 FQNNGV. The CDR3 loop is CASSSPLSSLRNEQFF.

The chain uses TRBV11-2 and TRBJ2-2; the TCRdb D gene call, TRBD2, has no DNA to confirm it. There are 16 residues in the CDR3. Germline lookup yields CDR1 SGHAT and CDR2 FQNNGV. The CDR3 sequence is CASSPFGAGATGELFF. Variable domain in full (rest from reference TRBV11-2 and TRBJ2-2): EAGVAQSPRYKIIEKRQSVAFWCNPISGHATLYWYQQILGQGPKLLIQFQNNGVVDDSQLPKDRFSAERLKGVDSTLKIQPAKLEDSAVYLCASSPFGAGATGELFFGEGSRLTVL.

The rearrangement links TRBV30 to TRBJ1-1; the TCRdb call, TRBD1, lacks DNA for checking. Germline lookup yields CDR1 GTSNPN and CDR2 SVGIG (reference sequence). This CDR3 has 13 amino acids. The CDR3 here is CAWSLTGSAEAFF.

This chain joins TRBV19 and TRBJ2-7; the D gene TCRdb calls, TRBD1, cannot be checked with no DNA. Germline lookup yields CDR1 LNHDA and CDR2 SQIVND (reference sequence). This CDR3 comprises 15 residues. The CDR3 here is CASKRGQGFVYEQYF. Full variable domain (rest looked up from reference TRBV19 and TRBJ2-7): DGGITQSPKYLFRKEGQNVTLSCEQNLNHDAMYWYRQDPGQGLRLIYYSQIVNDFQKGDIAEGYSVSREKKESFPLTVTSAQKNPTAFYLCASKRGQGFVYEQYFGPGTRLTVT.

J is TRBJ2-1 and V is TRBV11-1; absent DNA, TCRdb's TRBD1 call cannot be checked. CDR3 length equals 17 residues. CDR1 is SGHAT and CDR2 is FQDESV in the germline V gene (reference sequence). Here the CDR3 reads CASSLFYGMDTNNEQFF.

This chain links TRBV24-1 with TRBJ2-6; the D call of TRBD1 rests on TCRdb alone, since no DNA is present to check it. This CDR3 is 17 amino acids long. Germline V lookup: CDR1 KGHDR, CDR2 SFDVKD. The CDR3 region is CATPTRGPFSGANVLTF.

CDR3 sequence reads: CSVEVKDRVMWAGELFF. The chain couples TRBV29-1 to TRBJ2-2; absent DNA, TCRdb's TRBD1 call cannot be checked. This CDR3 spans 17 amino acids. Per germline, CDR1 SQVTM and CDR2 ANQGSEA.

The genes are TRBV9 and TRBJ2-1; the TCRdb D gene call, TRBD1, has no DNA to confirm it. Looked up from germline, CDR1 is SGDLS and CDR2 is YYNGEE. The CDR3 is 14 residues long. The chain's CDR3 is CASSVGDRYNEQFF.